Each of the 2 T cell receptor beta chains below was sequenced from the same sample in a study of T cell responses to AZD1222 COVID-19 vaccine. The method was immunoSEQ multiplex PCR; TCRdb's version includes in-frame clones alone and lacks a portion of them. Of around 30,000 clones in the sample, about 93% were seen once. The specimen was peripheral blood, collected on day 0 of AZD1222 vaccination. The receptors derive from an adult in good health.

The chain uses TRBV12-2 and TRBJ1-2. TRBV12-2 is a pseudogene. The CDR3 consists of 17 residues. CDR3 nucleotide sequence: TGTGCAAGTCGCTTAGTTAAAGGACTCCCCTCTAACTATGGCTACACCTTC. This codes for CASRLVKGLPSNYGYTF.

The V call is TRBV6-1, the J call TRBJ1-2; D perhaps matches TRBD1 (6 bases). The germline V and J ends were trimmed by 6 bases and 5 bases, with 16 bases remaining between them. The CDR3 consists of 14 residues. Germline lookup yields CDR1 MNHNS and CDR2 SASEGT. CDR3 loop: CASRRTETSYGYTF. In nucleotides, the CDR3 is TGTGCCAGCAGACGGACAGAGACTTCTTATGGCTACACCTTC.